Listed below are T cell receptor beta chains from one sample, sequenced in a study of T cell repertoires in cytomegalovirus infection. Each CDR3 protein is one row after TCRdb ran MiXCR on the reads. The sample includes about 310,000 distinct CDR3 sequences, 17% of them seen just once. Sequenced sample: PBMCs. These receptors were taken from a human donor in good health (CMV status not recorded). Some clones in this sample may be carry-over from other donors' samples. CDR3s include the opening cysteine and the closing phenylalanine or tryptophan. Each record gives: D gene, V gene, J gene, clone size, CDR3 protein, CDR3 DNA. A D gene is named only where the DNA matches it firmly. Expanded clones get a size class; other rows say once, few or many, or leave the size out.

>-|TRBV6-5|TRBJ2-5|many
CASRVASSKTQYF
TGTGCCAGCAGAGTGGCTAGTTCGAAGACCCAGTACTTC
>-|TRBV7-2|TRBJ2-6|many
CASSLTGSGSGANVLTF
TGTGCCAGCAGCCTAACAGGTTCTGGGTCTGGGGCCAACGTCCTGACTTTC
>TRBD2|TRBV7-2|TRBJ2-1|many
CASSLGRAGGPFEQFF
TGTGCCAGCAGCTTAGGAAGGGCGGGGGGGCCATTTGAGCAGTTCTTC
>-|TRBV7-2|TRBJ2-3|many
CASSLTYSSTDTQYF
TGTGCCAGCAGCTTAACTTACTCTAGCACAGATACGCAGTATTTT
>-|TRBV12-3/TRBV12-4|TRBJ2-7|many
CASSLGQLTYEQYF
TGTGCCAGCAGTTTAGGACAGCTCACCTACGAGCAGTACTTC
>-|TRBV7-2|TRBJ1-2|many
CASSPQGDMGYGYTF
TGTGCCAGCAGCCCGCAGGGTGACATGGGCTATGGCTACACCTTC
>-|TRBV18|TRBJ2-1|many
CASSTGTGYGNEQFF
TGTGCCAGCTCAACGGGGACCGGCTACGGCAATGAGCAGTTCTTC
>-|TRBV5-1|TRBJ2-2|-
CASSPPTNTGELFF
TGCGCCAGCAGCCCGCCAACGAACACCGGGGAGCTGTTTTTT
>-|TRBV4-1|TRBJ1-5|-
CASSLDDTATDQPQHF
TGCGCCAGCAGCCTGGATGACACGGCAACAGATCAGCCCCAGCATTTT
>-|TRBV5-6|TRBJ2-2|many
CASSFGTGELFF
TGTGCCAGCAGCTTTGGGACCGGGGAGCTGTTTTTT
>-|TRBV7-6|TRBJ2-5|many
CASSFPGAGETQYF
TGTGCCAGCAGCTTTCCAGGGGCCGGGGAGACCCAGTACTTC
>-|TRBV20-1|TRBJ1-2|few
CSASTREDYGYTF
TGCAGTGCTAGTACCAGGGAGGACTATGGCTACACCTTC
>-|TRBV7-3|TRBJ1-6|many
CASSLGGENSPLHF
TGTGCCAGCAGCCTAGGGGGAGAGAATTCACCCCTCCACTTT
>TRBD1|TRBV29-1|TRBJ1-1|few
CSVIGQGALMAFF
TGCAGCGTCATTGGACAGGGGGCTTTAATGGCTTTCTTT
>TRBD1|TRBV12-3/TRBV12-4|TRBJ2-7|many
CASRTGGAIQQYF
TGTGCCAGCAGGACAGGGGGCGCGATCCAGCAGTACTTC
>-|TRBV24-1|TRBJ2-3|few
CATSDPLGGGHTDTQYF
TGTGCCACCAGTGATCCACTGGGCGGGGGCCACACAGATACGCAGTATTTT